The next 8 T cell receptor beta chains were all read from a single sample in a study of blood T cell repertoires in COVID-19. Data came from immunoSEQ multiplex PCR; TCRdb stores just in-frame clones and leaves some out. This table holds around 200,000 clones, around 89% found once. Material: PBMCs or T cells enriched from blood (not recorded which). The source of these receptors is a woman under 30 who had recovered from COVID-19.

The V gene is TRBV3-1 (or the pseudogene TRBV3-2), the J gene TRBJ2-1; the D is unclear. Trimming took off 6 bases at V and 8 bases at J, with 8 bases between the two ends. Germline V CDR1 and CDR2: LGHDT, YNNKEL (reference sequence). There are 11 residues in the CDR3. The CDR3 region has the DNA TGTGCCAGCAGGCGAGAAGATGAGCAGTTCTTC. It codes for CASRREDEQFF.

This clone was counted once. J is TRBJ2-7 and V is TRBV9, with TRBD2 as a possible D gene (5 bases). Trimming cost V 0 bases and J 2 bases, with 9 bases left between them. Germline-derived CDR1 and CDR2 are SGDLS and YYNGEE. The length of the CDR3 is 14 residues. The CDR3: CASSVGGDPYEQYF. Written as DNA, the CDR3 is TGTGCCAGCAGCGTAGGGGGAGATCCCTACGAGCAGTACTTC.

The CDR3 region is CASSLDPGQGENIQYF. The CDR3 DNA is TGTGCCAGCAGCTTAGACCCCGGACAGGGTGAAAACATTCAGTACTTC. The chain links TRBV11-2 to TRBJ2-4, with 8 nucleotides matching TRBD1. V lost 0 bases, J lost 5 bases, and 6 bases stayed unmatched. Germline values: CDR1 SGHAT, CDR2 FQNNGV. The CDR3 contains 16 residues.

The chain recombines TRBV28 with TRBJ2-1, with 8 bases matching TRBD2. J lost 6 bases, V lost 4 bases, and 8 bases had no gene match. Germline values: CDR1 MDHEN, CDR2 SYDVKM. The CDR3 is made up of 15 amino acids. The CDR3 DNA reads TGTGCCAGCAGTTCAGCGGGAGCTCCTTCCAATGAGCAGTTCTTC. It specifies CASSSAGAPSNEQFF.

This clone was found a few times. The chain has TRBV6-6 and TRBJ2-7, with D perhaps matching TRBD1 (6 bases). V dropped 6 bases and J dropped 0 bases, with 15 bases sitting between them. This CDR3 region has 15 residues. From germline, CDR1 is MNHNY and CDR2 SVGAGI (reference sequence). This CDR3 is CASSDPRGSSYEQYF. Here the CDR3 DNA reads TGTGCCAGCAGCGACCCCAGGGGAAGCTCCTACGAGCAGTACTTC.

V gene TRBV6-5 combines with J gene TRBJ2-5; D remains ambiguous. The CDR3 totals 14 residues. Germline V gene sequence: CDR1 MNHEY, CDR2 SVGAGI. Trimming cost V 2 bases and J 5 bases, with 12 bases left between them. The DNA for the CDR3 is TGTGCCAGCAGTTACCTTAGAGGTCGTGAGACCCAGTACTTC. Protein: CASSYLRGRETQYF.

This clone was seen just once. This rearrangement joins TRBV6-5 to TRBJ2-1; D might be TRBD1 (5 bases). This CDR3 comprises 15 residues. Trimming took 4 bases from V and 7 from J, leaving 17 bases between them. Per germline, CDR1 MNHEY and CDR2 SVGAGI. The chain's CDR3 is CASSSPPQTGNEQFF. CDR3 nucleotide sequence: TGTGCCAGCAGTTCCCCCCCACAAACAGGAAATGAGCAGTTCTTC.

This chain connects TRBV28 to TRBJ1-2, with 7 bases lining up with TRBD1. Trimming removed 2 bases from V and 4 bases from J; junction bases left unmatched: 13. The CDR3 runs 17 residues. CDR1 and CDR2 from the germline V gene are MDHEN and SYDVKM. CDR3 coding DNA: TGTGCCAGCAGTTTAAGCGGAGTGAGACAGGGAATCTATGGCTACACCTTC. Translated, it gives CASSLSGVRQGIYGYTF.